The rows below give T cell receptor beta chains drawn from one sample of a study of T cell changes during pregnancy in multiple sclerosis. Sequenced by immunoSEQ multiplex PCR; TCRdb stores in-frame clones only, minus some. The data contain tens of thousands of clones, about nine tenths of them singletons. This specimen consisted of CD4+ T cells from peripheral blood mononuclear cells, obtained before pregnancy. The receptors were sampled from a female donor with multiple sclerosis, enrolled in a pregnancy study. CDR3s include the opening cysteine and the closing phenylalanine or tryptophan.

>TRBV9|TRBJ2-3
CASSVVPSTDTQYF
>TRBV15|TRBJ1-4
CATSRDKLENEKLFF
>TRBV15|TRBJ2-7
CATSRGGTSELPRYEQYF
>TRBV10-3|TRBJ2-1
CAISPGTTYYNEQFF
>TRBV11-2|TRBJ1-2
CASQLGTGFGYTF
>TRBV7-2|TRBJ2-3
CASSRERGGTDTQYF
>TRBV4-1|TRBJ1-5
CASSQGPGQGIQPQHF
>TRBV30|TRBJ1-5
CAWSGGGDQPQHF
>TRBV7-3|TRBJ2-3
CASSLTGWPRFSGTDTQYF
>TRBV19|TRBJ1-3
CASAPSSLSGNTIYF
>TRBV21-1|TRBJ2-1
CASSKASSGRFFDEQFF